This passage covers 13 T cell receptor beta chains from one sample sequenced in a study of radiation and T cells in renal cell carcinoma. The assay was immunoSEQ multiplex PCR, and TCRdb's table has in-frame clones only and misses some. The table shows more than 140,000 clones, with around four fifths occurring only once. The time point: baseline pretreatment blood. Described treatment: 15 Gy SBRT to primary tumor, nephrectomy 4 weeks later. The sample here was blood, taken from a patient whose treatment included radiotherapy and nephrectomy. These receptors all stem from a woman in her 50s with renal cell carcinoma.

The CDR3 loop reads CASSLVLQGGYTF. As DNA, the CDR3 is TGTGCCAGCAGCTTAGTGCTACAAGGCGGCTACACCTTC. The chain has TRBV7-2 and TRBJ1-2; D call uncertain. Trimming removed 1 base from V and 8 bases from J, with 11 bases in between. The CDR3 is made up of 13 amino acids. From germline, CDR1 is SGHTA and CDR2 FQGNSA.

The chain links TRBV6-1 to TRBJ1-1; D ambiguous. V was cut by 0 bases and J by 3 bases, with 5 bases left in between. From germline, CDR1 is MNHNS and CDR2 SASEGT. The length of the CDR3 is 13 residues. The CDR3 spells CASSEAIDTEAFF. CDR3 sequence (DNA): TGTGCCAGCAGTGAAGCTATTGACACTGAAGCTTTCTTT.

The V and J genes are TRBV9 and TRBJ2-7; 9 nucleotides match TRBD1. Per the germline V gene, CDR1 is SGDLS and CDR2 is YYNGEE. The CDR3 extends over 14 amino acids. J lost 5 bases, V lost 0 bases, and 3 bases had no gene match. The CDR3 nucleotides are TGTGCCAGCAGCGTAGGCGACAGGGGGGACGAGCAGTACTTC. Translated: CASSVGDRGDEQYF.

The rearrangement links TRBV6-5 to TRBJ1-3; D gene unclear. V was trimmed by 2 bases and J by 0 bases, leaving 8 bases between them. The CDR3 length is 15 residues. Germline-derived CDR1 and CDR2 are MNHEY and SVGAGI. The DNA of the CDR3 is TGTGCCAGCAGTTACCGGGAGAGCTCTGGAAACACCATATATTTT. The encoded protein is CASSYRESSGNTIYF.

The genes are TRBV6-6 and TRBJ1-6; no reliable D call. Germline-derived CDR1 and CDR2 are MNHNY and SVGAGI (reference sequence). The length of the CDR3 is 14 residues. Between the trimmed V and J ends, which lost 6 bases and 5 bases, there was a span of 11 bases. CDR3 sequence: CASSRGGNNSPLHF. The CDR3 DNA follows: TGTGCCAGCAGCCGAGGAGGGAATAATTCACCCCTCCACTTT.

This chain connects TRBV10-3 to TRBJ1-2; possible D gene TRBD1, 5 bases. Trimming pared 10 bases from V and 4 bases from J, leaving 19 bases between. The CDR3 spans 14 residues. Germline CDR1 ENHRY, CDR2 SYGVKD. Written as DNA, the CDR3 is TGTGCCACCCACGCCGGGGGTTTTGCCTATGGCTACACCTTC. Its translation is CATHAGGFAYGYTF.

This clone was detected only once. The CDR3: CASSLAGADYEQFF. The CDR3 DNA reads TGTGCCAGCAGCCTAGCGGGCGCTGACTATGAGCAGTTCTTC. The chain links TRBV5-4 to TRBJ2-1; 8 positions agree with TRBD2. This CDR3 has 14 amino acids. Per germline, CDR1 SGHNT and CDR2 YYREEE (reference sequence). After removal of 4 bases from V and 8 bases from J, the junction contained 8 bases not matched to a gene.

V usage is TRBV5-1 and J usage is TRBJ2-3; D is tentatively TRBD1 or TRBD2 (7 bases each). Germline CDR1 is SGHRS and CDR2 is YFSETQ. V lost 0 bases and J 6 bases, leaving 17 bases between the germline ends. This CDR3 spans 16 amino acids. The CDR3 region has the DNA TGCGCCAGCAGCTTGGCGGGACAGACTAGCTCTGATACGCAGTATTTT. It translates to CASSLAGQTSSDTQYF.

The rearrangement joins TRBV6-4 to TRBJ1-5, with TRBD1 matching 12 bases. The V gene end was trimmed by 10 bases and the J gene end by 0 bases; junction bases not matched to a gene: 10. This CDR3 has 17 residues. In germline, CDR1 is MRHNA, CDR2 SNTAGT. The CDR3 nucleotides are TGTGCCAAGGAGGGGGACAGGGGGCCGTATAGCAATCAGCCCCAGCATTTT. Translated, it gives CAKEGDRGPYSNQPQHF.

The chain employs TRBV7-2 and TRBJ2-5, with TRBD2 matching 13 bases. The germline V gene encodes CDR1 SGHTA and CDR2 FQGNSA. This CDR3 has 15 amino acids. Trimming at V came to 5 bases and at J to 4 bases, leaving 4 bases not matched to a gene. CDR3 DNA: TGTGCCAGCAGCCCCGGACTAGCGGGGGCAGAGACCCAGTACTTC. Residues: CASSPGLAGAETQYF.

This clone occurred many times. The chain is built from TRBV30 and TRBJ1-3; D uncertain. This CDR3 is built from 13 residues. Germline CDR1 and CDR2: GTSNPN and SVGIG (reference sequence). The V and J ends lost 1 base and 2 bases respectively, with 6 bases between them. CDR3 in DNA: TGTGCCTGGAGTGGAGAGCCTGGAAACACCATATATTTT. Translation: CAWSGEPGNTIYF.

CDR3 sequence reads: CASRSWGGTDTQYF. Written as DNA, the CDR3 is TGTGCCAGTAGAAGCTGGGGAGGTACAGATACGCAGTATTTT. The chain couples TRBV19 to TRBJ2-3; weak D call: TRBD2 (6 bases). V was pared by 6 bases and J by 3 bases, with 13 bases between. Germline CDR1 reads LNHDA; CDR2 reads SQIVND (reference sequence). There are 14 residues in the CDR3.

The rearrangement links TRBV10-3 to TRBJ1-1; TRBD1 might be the D (6 bases). V lost 2 bases and J lost 0, with 13 bases in between. This CDR3 region has 16 residues. Germline CDR1 and CDR2: ENHRY and SYGVKD. The CDR3 is CAISERGPALNTEAFF. Written as DNA, the CDR3 is TGTGCCATCAGTGAGCGGGGGCCGGCGTTGAACACTGAAGCTTTCTTT.